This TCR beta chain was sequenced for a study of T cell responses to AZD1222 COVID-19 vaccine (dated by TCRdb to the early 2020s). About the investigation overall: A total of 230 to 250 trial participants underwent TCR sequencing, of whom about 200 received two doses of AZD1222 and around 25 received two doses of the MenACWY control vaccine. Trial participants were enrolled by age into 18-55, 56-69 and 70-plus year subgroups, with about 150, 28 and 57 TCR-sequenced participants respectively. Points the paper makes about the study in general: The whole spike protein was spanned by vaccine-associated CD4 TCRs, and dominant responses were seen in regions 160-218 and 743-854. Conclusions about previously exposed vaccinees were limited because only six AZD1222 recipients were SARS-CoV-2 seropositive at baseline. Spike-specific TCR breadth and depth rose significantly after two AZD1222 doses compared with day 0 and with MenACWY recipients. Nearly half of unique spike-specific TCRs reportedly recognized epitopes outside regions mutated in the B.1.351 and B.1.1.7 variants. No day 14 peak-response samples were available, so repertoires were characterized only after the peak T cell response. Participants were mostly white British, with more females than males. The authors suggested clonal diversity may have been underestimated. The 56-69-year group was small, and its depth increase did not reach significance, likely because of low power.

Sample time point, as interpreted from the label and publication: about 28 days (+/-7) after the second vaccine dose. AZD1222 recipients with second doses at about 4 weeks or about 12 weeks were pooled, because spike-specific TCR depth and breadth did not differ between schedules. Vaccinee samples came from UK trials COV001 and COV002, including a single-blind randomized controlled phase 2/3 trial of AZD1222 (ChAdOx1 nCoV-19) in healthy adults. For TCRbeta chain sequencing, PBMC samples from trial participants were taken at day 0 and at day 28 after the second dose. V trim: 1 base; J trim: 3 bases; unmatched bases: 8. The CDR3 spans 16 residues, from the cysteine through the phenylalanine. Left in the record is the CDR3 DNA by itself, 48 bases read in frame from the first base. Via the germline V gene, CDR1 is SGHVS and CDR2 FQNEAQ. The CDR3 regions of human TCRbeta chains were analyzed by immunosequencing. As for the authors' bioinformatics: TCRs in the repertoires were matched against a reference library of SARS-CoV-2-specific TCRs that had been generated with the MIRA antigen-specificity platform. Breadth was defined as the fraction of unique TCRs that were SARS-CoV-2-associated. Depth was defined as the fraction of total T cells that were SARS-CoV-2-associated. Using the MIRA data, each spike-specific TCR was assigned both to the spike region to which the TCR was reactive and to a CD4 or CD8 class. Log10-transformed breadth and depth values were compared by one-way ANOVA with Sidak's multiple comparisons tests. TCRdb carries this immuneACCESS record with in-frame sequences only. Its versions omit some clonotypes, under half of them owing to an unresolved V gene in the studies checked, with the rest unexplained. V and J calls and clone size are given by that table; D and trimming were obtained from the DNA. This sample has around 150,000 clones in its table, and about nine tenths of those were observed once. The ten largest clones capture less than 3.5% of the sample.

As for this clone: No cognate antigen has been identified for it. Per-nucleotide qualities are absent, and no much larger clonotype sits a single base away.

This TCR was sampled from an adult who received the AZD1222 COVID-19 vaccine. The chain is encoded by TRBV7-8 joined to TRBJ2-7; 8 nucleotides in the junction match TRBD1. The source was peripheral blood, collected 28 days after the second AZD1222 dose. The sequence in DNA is TGTGCCAGCAGCTTAGGTCATACAGGGGGTGTCTACGAGCAGTACTTC. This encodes CASSLGHTGGVYEQYF.